This T cell receptor beta chain comes out of a study of blood T cell repertoires in COVID-19. V lost 5 bases to trimming and J lost 4 bases; unmatched junction nucleotides: 6. Germline values: CDR1 SGHRS, CDR2 YFSETQ. CDR3 size: 14 residues. The assay was immunoSEQ multiplex PCR, and TCRdb's table has in-frame clones only and misses some. In the table there are under 95,000 clones, more than 75% of which are singletons. The chain uses TRBV5-1 and TRBJ2-5; 9 nucleotides align to TRBD1. The sequenced sample was peripheral blood. This receptor was taken from a woman aged 80 or older with acute or convalescent COVID-19. The CDR3 DNA sequence: TGCGCCAGCAGATCCGGGACAGGGTTAGAGACCCAGTACTTC. As protein: CASRSGTGLETQYF.